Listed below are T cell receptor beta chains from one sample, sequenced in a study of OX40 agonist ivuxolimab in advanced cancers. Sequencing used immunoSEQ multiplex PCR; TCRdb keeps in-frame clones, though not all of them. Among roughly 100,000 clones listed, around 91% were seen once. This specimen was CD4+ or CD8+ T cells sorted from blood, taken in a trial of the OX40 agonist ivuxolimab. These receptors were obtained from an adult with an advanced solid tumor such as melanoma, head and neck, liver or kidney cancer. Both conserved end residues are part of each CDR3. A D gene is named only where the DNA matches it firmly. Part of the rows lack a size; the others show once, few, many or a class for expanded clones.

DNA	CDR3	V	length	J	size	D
TGTGCCAGCAGTTACTCGCTTAGACTTGGCTACACCTTC	CASSYSLRLGYTF	TRBV6-5	13	TRBJ1-2	NA	NA
TGTGCCAGCAGATGGGATGGCGAGCAGTACTTC	CASRWDGEQYF	TRBV6-5	11	TRBJ2-7	NA	NA
TGTGCCAGTAATCCGGACAGGGGCTTCGATCAGCCCCAGTATTTT	CASNPDRGFDQPQYF	TRBV19	15	TRBJ2-3	NA	TRBD1
TGTGCCAGCAACCTACTAGCGGGAGGGGGCAATGAGCAGTTCTTC	CASNLLAGGGNEQFF	TRBV6-1	15	TRBJ2-1	few	TRBD2
TGTGCCAGCAGTCGACGGGGAGTGGAGCACGGCTACACCTTC	CASSRRGVEHGYTF	TRBV11-2	14	TRBJ1-2	NA	NA
TGTGCCAGCAGTTACCTCGACAGGGACGAGCAGTACTTC	CASSYLDRDEQYF	TRBV6-6	13	TRBJ2-7	NA	TRBD1
TGTGCCAGCAAACACGGGGAGGAAACTCCGTTTTTT	CASKHGEETPFF	TRBV6-6	12	TRBJ1-4	NA	NA
TGCAGCGTTCGGGACAGGGTCGAGCAGTACTTC	CSVRDRVEQYF	TRBV29-1	11	TRBJ2-7	NA	TRBD1
TGTGCCAGCAGCGGCAGCGGCCCGAACACCGGGGAGCTGTTTTTT	CASSGSGPNTGELFF	TRBV11-3	15	TRBJ2-2	NA	NA
TGTGCCAGCAGCCAAGACCGGACTAGCGGGGTCAGGAATGAGCAGTTCTTC	CASSQDRTSGVRNEQFF	TRBV4-2	17	TRBJ2-1	NA	TRBD2
TGTGCCAGCAGCGTAGCTACAGACAACACTGAAGCTTTCTTT	CASSVATDNTEAFF	TRBV9	14	TRBJ1-1	NA	NA
TGTGCCAGCAGCCAAGAAGGGCAGGGGAGTACAGATACGCAGTATTTT	CASSQEGQGSTDTQYF	TRBV14	16	TRBJ2-3	NA	NA
TGTGCCAGCAGCTTGGACTGGGGGGCTGGAGAGACCCAGTACTTC	CASSLDWGAGETQYF	TRBV5-5	15	TRBJ2-5	NA	NA
TGTGCCAGCAGCTTGGGACAGTCCAACACTGAAGCTTTCTTT	CASSLGQSNTEAFF	TRBV7-3	14	TRBJ1-1	NA	TRBD1
TGTGCCAGCAGGTCCGGCGGGAGAAGAACCTACGAGCAGTACTTC	CASRSGGRRTYEQYF	TRBV28	15	TRBJ2-7	NA	TRBD2
TGTGCCAGCAGGAGACAGGGGTCAAATGAAAAACTGTTTTTT	CASRRQGSNEKLFF	TRBV6-5	14	TRBJ1-4	NA	TRBD1
TGTGCCAGCAGCTTAACCCGTCCCAGGGGACTAGCGGAAATCTCTGGGGCCAACGTCCTGACTTTC	CASSLTRPRGLAEISGANVLTF	TRBV7-6	22	TRBJ2-6	NA	TRBD2
TGTGCCTGGAGTGTACTGGCGACAGGGGTGAGCACTGAAGCTTTCTTT	CAWSVLATGVSTEAFF	TRBV30	16	TRBJ1-1	NA	TRBD1